The next 8 T cell receptor beta chains were all read from a single sample in a study of blood T cell repertoires in COVID-19. The repertoire was sequenced with immunoSEQ multiplex PCR; TCRdb's copy has only in-frame clones and lacks some. Among 150,000 to 200,000 clones listed, less than 90% were seen once. Sequenced material: peripheral blood. The origin of the receptors is a woman aged 60-75 years with COVID-19, enrolled during active disease.

The genes are TRBV4-2 and TRBJ2-7; 12 bases match TRBD2. Germline CDR1 and CDR2: LGHNA and YNFKEQ. The CDR3 loop spans 15 amino acids. Trimming removed 4 bases from V and 5 bases from J; junction bases left unmatched: 6. The CDR3 sequence is CASSRRLAGDNEQYF. The DNA of the CDR3 is TGTGCCAGCAGCCGTCGACTAGCGGGAGACAACGAGCAGTACTTC.

The chain uses TRBV7-2 and TRBJ2-7, with 13 nucleotides matching TRBD2. This CDR3 region has 16 residues. V shed 1 base and J 7 bases; nucleotides not matched to a gene: 7. CDR1 and CDR2 (germline): SGHTA, FQGNSA. This chain's CDR3 is CASSLEGTSGTREQYF. The CDR3 region has the DNA TGTGCCAGCAGCTTAGAAGGGACTAGCGGGACAAGGGAGCAGTACTTC.

V is TRBV27 and J is TRBJ2-7, with TRBD1 identical over 10 bases. This CDR3 region has 15 residues. Germline V gene sequence: CDR1 MNHEY, CDR2 SMNVEV (reference sequence). Unmatched junction bases numbered 12, after V lost 6 bases and J lost 7 bases. CDR3 region: CASRPRGTGVWEQYF. The DNA of the CDR3 is TGTGCCAGCAGACCTCGGGGGACAGGGGTGTGGGAGCAGTACTTC.

V and J are TRBV7-6 and TRBJ2-7; a weak D match, TRBD2 (5 bases). This CDR3 has 14 residues. Germline CDR1 SGHVS, CDR2 FNYEAQ. Trimming stripped 6 bases from V and 2 bases from J, with 14 bases between. This CDR3 is CASSKIGRPYEQYF. CDR3 in DNA: TGTGCCAGCAGTAAAATAGGGAGACCCTACGAGCAGTACTTC.

The rearrangement joins TRBV19 to TRBJ1-1; the D gene is possibly TRBD1 (6 bases). The CDR3 sequence is 14 residues long. From germline, CDR1 is LNHDA and CDR2 SQIVND (reference sequence). V was clipped by 6 bases and J by 6 bases, with 17 bases between them. CDR3 in amino acids: CASSIARGGAEAFF. CDR3 in DNA: TGTGCCAGTAGCATCGCGAGGGGGGGGGCTGAAGCTTTCTTT.

This chain joins TRBV6-5 and TRBJ2-2, with 7 bases identical to TRBD1. Per germline, CDR1 MNHEY and CDR2 SVGAGI. V lost 6 bases and J lost 6; bases outside the gene matches: 4. The CDR3 spans 13 residues. The CDR3 protein is CASRGTDAGELFF. The CDR3 nucleotides read TGTGCCAGCAGGGGGACAGACGCCGGGGAGCTGTTTTTT.

The rearrangement uses TRBV6-5 and TRBJ2-1; 14 bases align to TRBD2. Germline values: CDR1 MNHEY, CDR2 SVGAGI. The CDR3 is 15 amino acids. J lost 9 bases, V lost 2 bases, and 3 bases had no gene match. The CDR3 spells CASSYRLAGGSEQFF. CDR3 nucleotide sequence: TGTGCCAGCAGTTACAGACTAGCGGGAGGGAGTGAGCAGTTCTTC.

On this clone itself: One end of the junction is discordant with germline, which a read error may explain. This sequence joins TRBV7-7 and TRBJ2-3, with 11 bases identical to TRBD2. CDR3 length equals 15 residues. CDR1 SSHAT and CDR2 FNYEAQ come from the germline V gene (reference sequence). In DNA, the CDR3 is TGTGCTAGCAGCCGGACTAGCGGGTTCGGAGATACGCAGTATTTT. The encoded protein is CASSRTSGFGDTQYF.